These 27 T cell receptor beta chains originate from one sample sequenced in a study of cytomegalovirus exposure and HLA in healthy donors. PCR used 60 Vbeta primers and 13 Jbeta primers. The table came from immunoSEQ multiplex PCR; TCRdb's copy has only in-frame clones and leaves some out. The sample includes about 89,000 clones, approximately 81% of them seen just once. Sequenced: PBMCs. These TCRs come from a man aged 35 to 55 in good health and CMV-seropositive.

The chain has TRBV6-1 and TRBJ1-5, with D possibly matching TRBD1 (5 bases). CDR1 and CDR2 (germline): MNHNS, SASEGT. V was clipped by 5 bases and J by 9 bases, with 11 bases between them. The CDR3 extends over 12 amino acids. The CDR3: CASSSQGGPQHF. The CDR3 coding sequence is TGTGCCAGCAGTTCCCAGGGAGGGCCCCAGCATTTT.

This chain uses TRBV4-2 with TRBJ2-7; 9 bases map to TRBD2. The V and J ends lost 1 base and 2 bases, in that order; junction bases with no gene match: 3. The CDR3 extends over 15 amino acids. Germline CDR1 LGHNA, CDR2 YNFKEQ. The CDR3: CASSQGLAGTYEQYF. CDR3 bases: TGTGCCAGCAGCCAAGGCCTAGCGGGGACCTACGAGCAGTACTTC.

This clone was recorded once. The chain has TRBV7-9 and TRBJ2-5, with D possibly TRBD2 on 5 matching bases. Per the germline V gene, CDR1 is SEHNR and CDR2 is FQNEAQ (reference sequence). This CDR3 region has 16 residues. V lost 6 bases to trimming and J lost 5 bases, with 22 bases between them. Here the CDR3 reads CASRLYRGLGSETQYF. Written as DNA, the CDR3 is TGTGCCAGCAGACTCTATCGCGGACTTGGCTCGGAGACCCAGTACTTC.

V usage is TRBV28 and J usage is TRBJ2-7; no reliable D call. Germline V gives CDR1 MDHEN, CDR2 SYDVKM. The CDR3 totals 14 residues. Trimming removed 1 base at V and 1 base at J, with 8 bases between. The CDR3 loop is CASSLYVTSYEQYF. Written as DNA, the CDR3 is TGTGCCAGCAGTTTATATGTAACTTCCTACGAGCAGTACTTC.

This clone was counted a single time. The chain combines TRBV6-1 with TRBJ1-2; a weak D match, TRBD1 (5 bases). The CDR3 has 15 amino acids. The germline V gene encodes CDR1 MNHNS and CDR2 SASEGT. V lost 7 bases to trimming and J lost 2 bases, with 17 bases between them. CDR3: CASTEVTAGNYGYTF. CDR3 nucleotide sequence: TGTGCCAGCACCGAAGTTACTGCAGGGAACTATGGCTACACCTTC.

This chain uses TRBV7-9 with TRBJ2-7, with 7 bases matching TRBD2. This CDR3 comprises 14 residues. The ends lost 5 bases at V and 4 bases at J; junction bases unmatched: 8. CDR1 SEHNR and CDR2 FQNEAQ come from the germline V gene (reference sequence). This CDR3 reads CASSPRGGRYEQYF. The CDR3 bases are TGTGCCAGCAGCCCGCGCGGGGGTAGATACGAGCAGTACTTC.

V usage is TRBV4-1 and J usage is TRBJ2-7, with D possibly matching TRBD2 (6 bases). Germline loops: CDR1 MGHRA, CDR2 YSYEKL. This CDR3 is 15 amino acids long. V gave up 0 bases and J gave up 2 bases, with 11 bases separating them. CDR3 loop: CASSQEGGKAYEQYF. The CDR3 DNA is TGCGCCAGCAGCCAAGAGGGGGGTAAGGCCTACGAGCAGTACTTC.

This chain links TRBV27 with TRBJ2-1; the match to TRBD1 covers 8 bases. Germline-derived CDR1 and CDR2 are MNHEY and SMNVEV (reference sequence). V shed 5 bases and J 4 bases; nucleotides not matched to a gene: 16. CDR3 size: 18 residues. The CDR3 spells CASSLLWNDRGRYNEQFF. CDR3 nucleotide sequence: TGTGCCAGCAGTCTCCTCTGGAATGACAGGGGAAGGTACAATGAGCAGTTCTTC.

The rearrangement links TRBV4-2 to TRBJ2-7; 7 bases align to TRBD2. CDR1 and CDR2 from the germline V gene are LGHNA and YNFKEQ. The CDR3 spans 15 residues. The ends lost 1 base at V and 3 bases at J; junction bases unmatched: 6. CDR3 sequence reads: CASSQGVGEGYEQYF. In DNA, the CDR3 is TGTGCCAGCAGCCAAGGTGTAGGGGAGGGCTACGAGCAGTACTTC.

CDR3 in DNA: TGTGCCATCAGTGGCAATAGCGGGGGGATGGTTACAGATACGCAGTATTTT. Encoded protein: CAISGNSGGMVTDTQYF. V gene TRBV10-3 combines with J gene TRBJ2-3; 10 bases map to TRBD2. Germline V gives CDR1 ENHRY, CDR2 SYGVKD. V dropped 4 bases and J dropped 3; count of bases not matched to a gene: 10. The CDR3 runs 17 residues.

The genes are TRBV27 and TRBJ2-7; 15 bases map to TRBD2. The germline V gene encodes CDR1 MNHEY and CDR2 SMNVEV (reference sequence). J lost 7 bases, V lost 2 bases, and 12 bases had no gene match. The CDR3 runs to 18 residues. The CDR3 here is CASSLTGTSGRRTREQYF. CDR3 DNA sequence: TGTGCCAGCAGTTTAACCGGGACTAGCGGGAGGAGGACAAGGGAGCAGTACTTC.

This clone was recorded only once. This chain joins TRBV5-1 and TRBJ2-7; TRBD1 is a possible D gene (6 bases). There are 15 residues in the CDR3. From germline, CDR1 is SGHRS and CDR2 YFSETQ. V shed 4 bases and J shed 6 bases, with 20 bases lying between them. The CDR3 reads CASSQDSPASGEQYF. The CDR3 nucleotides read TGCGCCAGCAGCCAGGACAGTCCCGCTTCGGGCGAGCAGTACTTC. Combining the CDR3 with reference TRBV5-1 and TRBJ2-7 gives the whole variable domain KAGVTQTPRYLIKTRGQQVTLSCSPISGHRSVSWYQQTPGQGLQFLFEYFSETQRNKGNFPGRFSGRQFSNSRSEMNVSTLELGDSALYLCASSQDSPASGEQYFGPGTRLTVT.

The chain links TRBV18 to TRBJ2-7; D not resolved. The length of the CDR3 is 11 residues. V lost 8 bases and J lost 5, with 10 bases in between. Looked up from germline, CDR1 is KGHSH and CDR2 is LQKENI. The CDR3 sequence is CASAEADEQYF. The CDR3 DNA reads TGTGCCAGCGCCGAGGCAGACGAGCAGTACTTC.

The rearrangement uses TRBV9 and TRBJ2-7; D perhaps matches TRBD2 (7 bases). The CDR3 has 17 amino acids. V shed 0 bases and J shed 5 bases, with 21 bases lying between them. Germline V lookup: CDR1 SGDLS, CDR2 YYNGEE. CDR3 nucleotide sequence: TGTGCCAGCAGCGTAGAGAGGGGTGCCGGGGGGCCGGACGAGCAGTACTTC. This encodes CASSVERGAGGPDEQYF.

This sequence joins TRBV6-5 and TRBJ1-4; 8 bases agree with TRBD1. After removal of 2 bases from V and 7 bases from J, the junction contained 6 bases not matched to a gene. The V gene's germline CDR1 is MNHEY and CDR2 SVGAGI. The CDR3 is 15 amino acids. The CDR3 protein is CASSYRTGPGEKLFF. As DNA, the CDR3 is TGTGCCAGCAGTTACCGGACAGGGCCGGGTGAAAAACTGTTTTTT.

CDR3 protein: CSAGDYTEAFF. CDR3 nucleotide sequence: TGCAGTGCCGGGGATTACACTGAAGCTTTCTTT. The chain uses TRBV20-1 and TRBJ1-1; no firm D call. Germline lookup yields CDR1 DFQATT and CDR2 SNEGSKA (reference sequence). V lost 6 bases and J lost 3, with 8 bases in between. CDR3 length: 11 amino acids.

V and J are TRBV7-6 and TRBJ2-5; TRBD2 matches at 7 bases. Losses at the gene ends were 2 bases for V and 3 bases for J; bases not matched to a gene: 6. The CDR3 runs to 15 residues. CDR1 SGHVS and CDR2 FNYEAQ come from the germline V gene. CDR3 coding DNA: TGTGCCAGCAGCTTATCAGGCGCGGGGGAAGAGACCCAGTACTTC. It specifies CASSLSGAGEETQYF.

This sequence joins TRBV29-1 and TRBJ2-3, with D unresolved. Trimming shortened V by 7 bases and J by 2 bases, and 19 bases separated the two germline ends. CDR1 SQVTM and CDR2 ANQGSEA come from the germline V gene. CDR3 length equals 15 residues. The CDR3 DNA is TGCAGCGCTGACCCGATGCGAGGTAACACAGATACGCAGTATTTT. Translated: CSADPMRGNTDTQYF.

This chain connects TRBV19 to TRBJ2-5, with D possibly matching TRBD2 (6 bases). The CDR3 totals 14 residues. CDR1 and CDR2 from the germline V gene are LNHDA and SQIVND (reference sequence). V shed 3 bases and J shed 2 bases, with 10 bases lying between them. The CDR3 bases are TGTGCCAGTAGTATGGTCGGAGGGCAAGAGACCCAGTACTTC. Its protein is CASSMVGGQETQYF.

This rearrangement joins TRBV6-6 to TRBJ2-5; D remains unclear. In germline, CDR1 is MNHNY, CDR2 SVGAGI (reference sequence). V was shortened by 0 bases and J by 7 bases, with 9 bases between the two germline ends. The CDR3 loop spans 13 amino acids. The CDR3 is CASSYSRPGTQYF. The CDR3 DNA follows: TGTGCCAGCAGTTACTCGAGGCCGGGGACCCAGTACTTC.

V usage is TRBV7-2 and J usage is TRBJ1-2, with TRBD1 matching 9 bases. The CDR3 has 15 residues. Per germline, CDR1 SGHTA and CDR2 FQGNSA. After removal of 1 base from V and 6 bases from J, the junction contained 6 bases not matched to a gene. The CDR3 sequence is CASSLGTTGGHGYTF. The CDR3 bases are TGTGCCAGCAGCTTAGGGACCACAGGGGGCCATGGCTACACCTTC.

In nucleotides, the CDR3 is TGTGCCAGCAGTGATTATAGCAATCAGCCCCAGCATTTT. Translated: CASSDYSNQPQHF. The chain recombines TRBV25-1 with TRBJ1-5; no definite D call. Trimming stripped 3 bases from V and 0 bases from J, with 3 bases between. This CDR3 region has 13 residues. Germline CDR1 reads MGHDK; CDR2 reads SYGVNS.

The V and J genes are TRBV6-1 and TRBJ1-6, with 8 nucleotides matching TRBD1. The CDR3 sequence is 15 residues long. Germline CDR1 reads MNHNS; CDR2 reads SASEGT. The V segment lost 1 base and the J segment 7 bases; nucleotides outside the gene matches: 3. CDR3 sequence (DNA): TGTGCCAGCAGTGAAGGGTCAGGGGGCAATTCACCCCTCCACTTT. Protein sequence: CASSEGSGGNSPLHF.

This clone has more than one count but fewer than ten. The junction departs from the called germline gene at one end, perhaps through a read error. This chain links TRBV7-7 with TRBJ1-4, with D perhaps TRBD1 (6 bases). Per the germline V gene, CDR1 is SSHAT and CDR2 is FNYEAQ (reference sequence). The CDR3 has 16 amino acids. The CDR3 DNA is TGTGCTAGCAGCTTGGGACACAGTGCAACTAATGAAAAACTGTTTTTT. This codes for CASSLGHSATNEKLFF.

This clone was detected only once. Mismatch with germline at one junction end may stem from a read error. The chain uses TRBV7-7 and TRBJ2-5, with 9 nucleotides matching TRBD1. Germline lookup yields CDR1 SSHAT and CDR2 FNYEAQ (reference sequence). There are 14 residues in the CDR3. CDR3 sequence (DNA): TGTGCTAGCAGCTCGGGACAGGGATTAGAGACCCAGTACTTC. This translates into CASSSGQGLETQYF.

V and J are TRBV27 and TRBJ2-7; 9 bases match TRBD1. Germline V lookup: CDR1 MNHEY, CDR2 SMNVEV (reference sequence). The trim removed 6 bases at V and 3 bases at J, leaving 6 bases unmatched. This CDR3 contains 14 residues. Written as DNA, the CDR3 is TGTGCCAGCAGCCCCGGGACAGGGTACTACGAGCAGTACTTC. Translation: CASSPGTGYYEQYF.

Notes on this clone: With a far larger clone one base away, a read error is the likely cause. The chain couples TRBV5-1 to TRBJ2-7, with 12 bases aligning to TRBD1. Germline-derived CDR1 and CDR2 are SGHRS and YFSETQ. The CDR3 has 16 residues. The CDR3, as DNA: TGCGCCAGCAGCTCCGGGACAGGGGGCTATAATTCACCCCTCCACTTC. This codes for CASSSGTGGYNSPLHF.